The rows below give T cell receptor beta chains drawn from one sample of a study of blood T cell repertoires in COVID-19. The method was immunoSEQ multiplex PCR; TCRdb's version includes in-frame clones alone and lacks a portion of them. This table has roughly 140,000 clones, 85% to 90% appearing once. Sequencing was carried out using peripheral blood. These receptors all stem from a human donor in a cohort sampled during active COVID-19. The CDR3 runs from the conserved cysteine through the conserved F or W. Fields, in order: CDR3 length, D gene, J gene, clone size, V gene, CDR3 protein, CDR3 DNA. A D gene is named only where the DNA matches it firmly. Clone size appears in some rows only: once, few, many, or a class for an expanded clone.

len: 14; d_gene: -; j_gene: TRBJ2-7; abundance: -; v_gene: TRBV6-6; CDR3aa: CASSYQGHSYEQYF; CDR3nt: TGTGCCAGCAGTTACCAAGGACATTCCTACGAGCAGTACTTC
len: 14; d_gene: -; j_gene: TRBJ1-2; abundance: -; v_gene: TRBV6-5; CDR3aa: CASATLAHNYGYTF; CDR3nt: TGTGCCAGCGCAACCCTGGCCCACAACTATGGCTACACCTTC
len: 14; d_gene: -; j_gene: TRBJ1-5; abundance: -; v_gene: TRBV6-6; CDR3aa: CASSPVGSNQPQHF; CDR3nt: TGTGCCAGCAGCCCGGTCGGGAGCAATCAGCCCCAGCATTTT
len: 15; d_gene: -; j_gene: TRBJ2-3; abundance: -; v_gene: TRBV7-9; CDR3aa: CASSRWPAGTDTQYF; CDR3nt: TGTGCCAGCAGCCGATGGCCCGCGGGCACAGATACGCAGTATTTT
len: 15; d_gene: TRBD1; j_gene: TRBJ1-6; abundance: -; v_gene: TRBV28; CDR3aa: CASSSQGAGNSPLHF; CDR3nt: TGTGCCAGCAGTTCCCAGGGGGCGGGGAATTCACCCCTCCACTTT
len: 16; d_gene: TRBD1; j_gene: TRBJ1-1; abundance: -; v_gene: TRBV7-6; CDR3aa: CASSPTPGQGNTEAFF; CDR3nt: TGTGCCAGCAGCCCCACTCCAGGACAGGGGAACACTGAAGCTTTCTTT
len: 15; d_gene: TRBD1; j_gene: TRBJ2-7; abundance: -; v_gene: TRBV27; CDR3aa: CASSLGTGAYDEQYF; CDR3nt: TGTGCCAGCAGTTTGGGGACAGGGGCATACGACGAGCAGTACTTC
len: 13; d_gene: -; j_gene: TRBJ2-2; abundance: once; v_gene: TRBV30; CDR3aa: CAWSDLRTGELFF; CDR3nt: TGTGCCTGGAGTGACCTGCGCACCGGGGAGCTGTTTTTT
len: 15; d_gene: -; j_gene: TRBJ2-1; abundance: -; v_gene: TRBV28; CDR3aa: CASRPIDSLYNEQFF; CDR3nt: TGTGCCAGCAGACCCATCGACTCGCTCTACAATGAGCAGTTCTTC
len: 15; d_gene: TRBD2; j_gene: TRBJ2-1; abundance: -; v_gene: TRBV5-5; CDR3aa: CASSLDSGRHNEQFF; CDR3nt: TGTGCCAGCAGCTTGGATAGCGGGAGGCACAATGAGCAGTTCTTC
len: 15; d_gene: -; j_gene: TRBJ2-5; abundance: -; v_gene: TRBV7-9; CDR3aa: CASSLLPGRGETQYF; CDR3nt: TGTGCCAGCAGCTTATTACCTGGTAGGGGGGAGACCCAGTACTTC
len: 13; d_gene: -; j_gene: TRBJ2-7; abundance: -; v_gene: TRBV7-2; CDR3aa: CASSLSRSNEQYF; CDR3nt: TGTGCCAGCAGCTTGAGCCGGAGCAACGAGCAGTACTTC
len: 12; d_gene: -; j_gene: TRBJ2-5; abundance: -; v_gene: TRBV2; CDR3aa: CASKAGLETQYF; CDR3nt: TGTGCCAGCAAGGCTGGGCTGGAGACCCAGTACTTC
len: 16; d_gene: TRBD1; j_gene: TRBJ2-2; abundance: few; v_gene: TRBV5-1; CDR3aa: CASSDQGAPNTGELFF; CDR3nt: TGCGCCAGCTCTGACCAGGGGGCCCCGAACACCGGGGAGCTGTTTTTT
len: 12; d_gene: -; j_gene: TRBJ2-7; abundance: -; v_gene: TRBV18; CDR3aa: CASSFYSYEQYF; CDR3nt: TGTGCCAGCTCATTCTACTCCTACGAGCAGTACTTC
len: 13; d_gene: -; j_gene: TRBJ2-3; abundance: many; v_gene: TRBV7-6; CDR3aa: CASSLDGEDTQYF; CDR3nt: TGTGCCAGCAGCTTAGACGGAGAAGATACGCAGTATTTT